This TCR beta chain was documented in a study of T cell changes during pregnancy in multiple sclerosis. Germline V lookup: CDR1 SGHKS, CDR2 YYEKEE (reference sequence). Deletions cut 0 bases from V and 7 bases from J, with 13 bases between. CDR3 length: 15 amino acids. Sequenced by immunoSEQ multiplex PCR; TCRdb stores in-frame clones only, minus some. The repertoire holds roughly 72,000 clones, with 90% to 95% as singletons. The sequence came from a female donor with multiple sclerosis, enrolled in a pregnancy study. The source was CD4+ T cells from peripheral blood mononuclear cells, collected before pregnancy. The chain uses TRBV5-5 and TRBJ2-2, with D possibly being TRBD2 (6 bases). CDR3 amino acids: CASSLVGGYDGELFF. For the CDR3, the DNA is TGTGCCAGCAGCTTGGTTGGGGGGTATGACGGGGAGCTGTTTTTT.